These 19 T cell receptor beta chains came from one sample sequenced in a study of blood T cell repertoires in COVID-19. The data were produced by immunoSEQ multiplex PCR, yet TCRdb's version contains in-frame clones alone and is incomplete. The table has fewer than 450,000 clones, approximately 90% seen once. The specimen sequenced was peripheral blood. Source of these receptors: a woman younger than 30 who had recovered from COVID-19.

The rearrangement joins TRBV6-2 or TRBV6-3 to TRBJ1-5; 10 bases fit TRBD1. The junction had 6 bases not matched to a gene; V was cut back by 3 bases and J by 4 bases. The CDR3 consists of 16 residues. CDR1 MNHEY and CDR2 SVGEGT come from the germline V gene. This CDR3 reads CASSYSVGQGNQPQHF. The DNA of the CDR3 is TGTGCCAGCAGTTATTCGGTGGGACAGGGGAATCAGCCCCAGCATTTT.

V is TRBV6-6 and J is TRBJ1-4; 7 bases agree with TRBD1. Germline CDR1 is MNHNY and CDR2 is SVGAGI (reference sequence). J lost 7 bases, V lost 0 bases, and 8 bases had no gene match. The CDR3 is 16 amino acids. CDR3 sequence (DNA): TGTGCCAGCAGTTACTCCCTGACAGGGATAATTGAAAAACTGTTTTTT. Residues: CASSYSLTGIIEKLFF.

A note on this clone: The sample holds other DNA sequences that translate to the same CDR3. CDR3 sequence (DNA): TGTGCCAGCAGTTATCGGGGATCTGGAAACACCATATATTTT. Residues: CASSYRGSGNTIYF. This sequence joins TRBV6-5 and TRBJ1-3; D is uncertain. This CDR3 has 14 amino acids. From germline, CDR1 is MNHEY and CDR2 SVGAGI. Trimming cost V 3 bases and J 1 base, with 7 bases left between them.

V gene TRBV5-6 combines with J gene TRBJ1-1, with 7 positions matching TRBD1. The CDR3 is made up of 13 amino acids. The V gene end was trimmed by 1 base and the J gene end by 4 bases; junction bases not matched to a gene: 1. Per the germline V gene, CDR1 is SGHDT and CDR2 is YYEEEE. The DNA for the CDR3 is TGTGCCAGCAGCTTGTCAGGGGGCACTGAAGCTTTCTTT. It specifies CASSLSGGTEAFF.

The chain couples TRBV19 to TRBJ1-2; possible D gene TRBD1, 6 bases. The germline gives CDR1 LNHDA, CDR2 SQIVND (reference sequence). The V end was cut by 4 bases, the J end by 4 bases, with 22 bases between. CDR3 length: 17 amino acids. This CDR3 is CASSRPPRRQELYGYTF. CDR3 coding DNA: TGTGCCAGTAGTAGGCCCCCCCGAAGACAGGAGCTCTATGGCTACACCTTC.

CDR3 loop: CSVGGLQETQYF. The CDR3 coding sequence is TGCAGCGTTGGCGGGCTACAAGAGACCCAGTACTTC. The chain has TRBV29-1 and TRBJ2-5, with TRBD2 as a possible D gene (5 bases). The germline V and J ends were trimmed by 4 bases and 2 bases, with 8 bases remaining between them. The CDR3 is 12 amino acids. Germline V CDR1 and CDR2: SQVTM, ANQGSEA.

V and J are TRBV18 and TRBJ2-5, with D perhaps TRBD2 (5 bases). Germline V CDR1 and CDR2: KGHSH, LQKENI. V was trimmed by 2 bases and J by 3 bases, leaving 7 bases between them. CDR3 length: 13 residues. CDR3 region: CASSPGLEETQYF. The CDR3 DNA sequence: TGTGCCAGCTCACCAGGACTGGAAGAGACCCAGTACTTC.

CDR3 coding DNA: TGTGCCAGCAGCTTAAGATCCCCTAGCGGGAGTAATGAGCAGTTCTTC. It encodes CASSLRSPSGSNEQFF. The chain links TRBV9 to TRBJ2-1; TRBD2 matches at 10 bases. The V gene's germline CDR1 is SGDLS and CDR2 YYNGEE. V lost 4 bases to trimming and J lost 7 bases; unmatched junction nucleotides: 11. There are 16 residues in the CDR3.

The gene calls are TRBV7-9 and TRBJ2-2, with D uncertain. The V gene's germline CDR1 is SEHNR and CDR2 FQNEAQ (reference sequence). CDR3 length: 12 residues. V lost 4 bases and J lost 2, with 2 bases in between. CDR3 DNA sequence: TGTGCCAGCAGCTCTAACACCGGGGAGCTGTTTTTT. Its protein product is CASSSNTGELFF.

V usage is TRBV20-1 and J usage is TRBJ1-1, with D hard to call. Germline loops: CDR1 DFQATT, CDR2 SNEGSKA (reference sequence). Trimming left V 6 bases short and J 4 bases short, with 12 bases between. This CDR3 has 12 amino acids. CDR3 protein: CSASAQFTEAFF. The CDR3 nucleotides read TGCAGTGCGAGTGCACAATTCACTGAAGCTTTCTTT.

The gene calls are TRBV18 and TRBJ1-5; tentative D call: TRBD1 (6 bases). The CDR3 extends over 16 amino acids. Trimming removed 6 bases from V and 5 bases from J, with 20 bases in between. Per the germline V gene, CDR1 is KGHSH and CDR2 is LQKENI. The CDR3 nucleotides read TGTGCCAGCTCGCCGAGAGGTCAGGGGATTTATCAGCCCCAGCATTTT. Translation: CASSPRGQGIYQPQHF. The full variable domain, its missing parts supplied by reference TRBV18 and TRBJ1-5, is NAGVMQNPRHLVRRRGQEARLRCSPMKGHSHVYWYRQLPEEGLKFMVYLQKENIIDESGMPKERFSAEFPKEGPSILRIQQVVRGDSAAYFCASSPRGQGIYQPQHFGDGTRLSIL.

The chain carries TRBV6-5 and TRBJ2-7; D is perhaps TRBD2 (6 bases). Per the germline V gene, CDR1 is MNHEY and CDR2 is SVGAGI. Between the trimmed V and J ends, which lost 8 bases and 2 bases, there was a span of 10 bases. CDR3 length: 12 residues. CDR3 nucleotide sequence: TGTGCCAGCGGAACGGGGGCCTACGAGCAGTACGTC. This codes for CASGTGAYEQYV.

V usage is TRBV19 and J usage is TRBJ2-5; TRBD2 matches at 11 bases. Germline V gene lookup returns CDR1 LNHDA and CDR2 SQIVND (reference sequence). The J segment lost 4 bases and the V segment lost 0 bases, leaving 4 bases of the junction unmatched. CDR3 size: 16 residues. CDR3 DNA: TGTGCCAGTAGTATAGATCTCGGACTAGCGGGAGAGACCCAGTACTTC. Translated: CASSIDLGLAGETQYF.

The V call is TRBV7-9, the J call TRBJ1-3; TRBD1 matches 9 bases. Germline lookup yields CDR1 SEHNR and CDR2 FQNEAQ (reference sequence). The CDR3 is 17 amino acids. Trimming cost V 5 bases and J 0 bases; bases outside gene matches: 8. As DNA, the CDR3 is TGTGCCAGCAGCCCACGGGACAGGGCCCTCTCTGGAAACACCATATATTTT. As protein: CASSPRDRALSGNTIYF.

This clone occurred once. The rearrangement links TRBV6-5 to TRBJ2-1; no reliable D call. The V gene lost 6 bases and the J gene lost 3 bases, with 9 bases spanning the gap. The CDR3 is made up of 13 amino acids. CDR1 is MNHEY, CDR2 SVGAGI, per germline. Here the CDR3 reads CASRFGYYNEQFF. CDR3 in DNA: TGTGCCAGCAGATTCGGGTACTACAATGAGCAGTTCTTC.

The chain carries TRBV7-9 and TRBJ2-3; 11 bases are shared with TRBD2. The trim removed 4 bases at V and 0 bases at J, leaving 9 bases unmatched. Germline V gene data show CDR1 as SEHNR and CDR2 as FQNEAQ (reference sequence). The CDR3 is made up of 18 amino acids. The chain's CDR3 is CASSSASGRYTSTDTQYF. In DNA, the CDR3 is TGTGCCAGCAGCTCTGCTAGCGGGAGGTATACTAGCACAGATACGCAGTATTTT.

The rearrangement joins TRBV6-5 to TRBJ1-2; 7 bases line up with TRBD1. This CDR3 region has 12 residues. Trimming took 7 bases from V and 8 from J; bases not matched to a gene: 7. CDR1 and CDR2 (germline): MNHEY, SVGAGI. CDR3 bases: TGTGCCAGCAAGGAGGGGGCGAGGGGCTACACCTTC. Residues: CASKEGARGYTF.

As DNA, the CDR3 is TGTGCCATCAGTGAGTCTAGACTAGCGGGAGTGTCCCATGAGCAGTTCTTC. The encoded protein is CAISESRLAGVSHEQFF. This rearrangement joins TRBV10-3 to TRBJ2-1; 12 nucleotides line up with TRBD2. The CDR3 totals 17 residues. Per germline, CDR1 ENHRY and CDR2 SYGVKD. V dropped 0 bases and J dropped 8; count of bases not matched to a gene: 8.

V is TRBV12-3 or TRBV12-4 and J is TRBJ2-1; TRBD2 matches at 7 bases. V trimming: 4 bases; J trimming: 12 bases; junction bases outside the gene matches: 6. This CDR3 has 12 residues. The CDR3 is CASSWGGYGQFF. The CDR3 DNA reads as TGTGCCAGCAGTTGGGGGGGATATGGGCAGTTCTTC.